This T cell receptor beta chain was sequenced during a study of blood T cell repertoires in COVID-19 (dated by TCRdb to 2018 to 2021). For the wider study: Samples covering the acute and convalescent phases of COVID-19 were provided by collaborators in the United States, Italy and Spain. Where available, HLA class I and class II types were obtained from metadata supplied by the sample provider rather than from assay-based typing. Subjects who had been exposed to COVID-19, were actively infected with it, or had recovered from it provided the deeply sampled blood TCRbeta repertoires that made up the dataset. The prospective study material was composed of cDNA or gDNA derived from T cells, B-cell-depleted T cells, or PBMCs. The samples were drawn from two sources: the first 160 participants of the ongoing ImmuneRACE study, and 1,254 subjects contributed by 6 global collaborators. Sample metadata almost always included a de-identified subject ID, COVID-19 status, age in years and sex. The repertoires were released in a freely available public database meant as a resource for research on the immune response to SARS-CoV-2.

The CDR3 has 15 amino acids, counting the end cysteine and phenylalanine. This entry keeps only the CDR3 DNA: 45 bases, framed from base 1. Based on the germline V gene, the CDR1 and CDR2 sequences are MGHRA and YSYEKL. V ends up 1 base short and J 9 bases short, with an unmatched junction base count of 8. Collaborating institutions collected whole blood in K2EDTA tubes following their own protocols. For TCRbeta analysis, collaborators shipped samples in one of three forms: frozen whole blood, isolated PBMCs, or DNA extracted from either of those sample types. The immunoSEQ Assay, a bias-controlled multiplex PCR, was used to amplify TCRbeta CDR3 regions from genomic DNA. The source study handled its data this way. Within the assay, amplification of reference gene primers was used to estimate how many nucleated cells each sample contained. To quantify the absolute abundance of each unique TCRbeta CDR3 rearrangement, sequence reads were collapsed and filtered. For each sample, productive Simpson clonality was calculated by taking the square root of Simpson's diversity index across productive rearrangements. TCRdb re-hosts the immuneACCESS table, in-frame sequences only. Its copies lack some clones; in the studies checked, an unresolved V gene accounts for under half of them, and the cause for the rest is not known. The V and J calls and clone size come from that table; D and trimming were worked out from the DNA. Within this sample are around 74,000 clones, with around nine tenths of them counted one time only. Roughly 15% of the sample is in the top ten clones.

To note about this clone: The antigen this receptor binds is unknown. No base qualities exist here, and no much larger clone lies one base off it.

Results the study describes overall, beyond this receptor: The quantity of clinical and demographic metadata differed by source and by participant and was supplied without curation.

The sequencing sample was made of peripheral blood. The V and J genes are TRBV4-1 and TRBJ1-5; TRBD1 matches 8 bases in the middle. The clonotype originates from a woman of 80 years or more with active or convalescent COVID-19. The CDR3: CASSQVKGQGRPQHF. The DNA sequence follows: TGCGCCAGCAGCCAAGTCAAAGGACAGGGTAGGCCCCAGCATTTT.